This is a list of T cell receptor beta chains from one sample in a study of long-term antiretroviral therapy in people with HIV. The data were produced by immunoSEQ multiplex PCR, yet TCRdb's version contains in-frame clones alone and is incomplete. Here the sample spans some 15,000 clones, roughly 88% being singletons. This specimen consisted of unsorted PBMCs, obtained 0.7 years before starting antiretroviral therapy. The receptors here all came from a man between 45 and 60 years old with HIV. The CDR3 runs from the conserved cysteine through the conserved F or W. Fields, in order: clone size, D gene, V gene, J gene, CDR3 protein, CDR3 DNA. The D gene is left open where the match is weak. Not every row has a clone size; where given, it reads once, few, many or a size class.

>.|.|TRBV7-2|TRBJ1-1
CASTLYGEYTEAFF
TGTGCCAGCACCCTCTACGGGGAGTACACTGAAGCTTTCTTT
>few|.|TRBV7-3|TRBJ1-2
CASSLFPGAYGYTF
TGTGCCAGCAGCTTATTTCCGGGAGCTTATGGCTACACCTTC
>.|.|TRBV4-3|TRBJ1-6
CASSPDSGSLHF
TGCGCCAGCAGCCCGGACAGTGGGTCCCTCCACTTT
>.|.|TRBV2|TRBJ2-7
CASLGGGREPPYEQYF
TGTGCCAGCTTAGGAGGCGGCAGGGAACCGCCCTACGAGCAGTACTTC
>.|TRBD1|TRBV6-5|TRBJ2-7
CASSYSKGTGYEQYF
TGTGCCAGCAGTTACTCGAAGGGGACAGGGTACGAGCAGTACTTC
>.|TRBD2|TRBV7-9|TRBJ2-1
CASSLAGGKYNEQFF
TGTGCCAGCAGCTTAGCGGGAGGGAAGTACAATGAGCAGTTCTTC
>.|TRBD1|TRBV11-2|TRBJ2-5
CASSLWTGLRGTQYF
TGTGCCAGCAGCTTGTGGACAGGGCTCCGTGGAACCCAGTACTTC
>.|.|TRBV6-5|TRBJ2-7
CASTRFDEQYF
TGTGCCAGCACCCGGTTTGACGAGCAGTACTTC
>few|TRBD1|TRBV27|TRBJ2-7
CASSLSIRTGWKQYF
TGTGCCAGCAGTTTATCGATTCGGACAGGGTGGAAGCAGTACTTC
>few|.|TRBV7-6|TRBJ1-1
CASSPPGNTEAFF
TGTGCCAGCAGCCCCCCAGGGAACACTGAAGCTTTCTTT
>.|TRBD1|TRBV29-1|TRBJ2-3
CSVGLGGPTDTQYF
TGCAGCGTTGGTTTAGGGGGCCCGACAGATACGCAGTATTTT
>.|.|TRBV5-1|TRBJ2-7
CASSPLPGSEQYF
TGCGCCAGCAGCCCACTTCCCGGGAGCGAGCAGTACTTC